The 19 T cell receptor beta chains below were found in one sample sequenced in a study of T cell responses to AZD1222 COVID-19 vaccine. Generated by immunoSEQ multiplex PCR, the TCRdb table keeps only in-frame clones and is missing some. The data show under 150,000 clones, 80% to 90% seen once. The starting material was peripheral blood, obtained on day 0 of AZD1222 vaccination. These receptors all stem from an adult in good health.

This chain connects TRBV9 to TRBJ2-4, with 10 bases fitting TRBD1. This CDR3 region has 15 residues. Germline V gene data show CDR1 as SGDLS and CDR2 as YYNGEE. V was pared by 4 bases and J by 8 bases, with 9 bases of the junction left unmatched. The CDR3 spells CASSPRQGAIDIQYF. The CDR3 DNA reads as TGTGCCAGCAGCCCAAGACAGGGGGCTATTGACATTCAGTACTTC.

V usage is TRBV7-9 and J usage is TRBJ1-2; maybe TRBD1 (5 bases). Trimming took off 1 base at V and 5 bases at J, with 14 bases between the two ends. Per germline, CDR1 SEHNR and CDR2 FQNEAQ (reference sequence). The CDR3 has 15 amino acids. The chain's CDR3 is CASSLGTGTAYGYTF. The DNA of the CDR3 is TGTGCCAGCAGCTTAGGAACGGGGACCGCTTATGGCTACACCTTC.

The chain carries TRBV5-1 and TRBJ2-7; unclear D gene. The CDR3 contains 14 residues. In germline, CDR1 is SGHRS, CDR2 YFSETQ. V shed 0 bases and J shed 0 bases, with 7 bases lying between them. The chain's CDR3 is CASSLEYVSYEQYF. The CDR3, as DNA: TGCGCCAGCAGCTTGGAGTACGTCTCCTACGAGCAGTACTTC.

The CDR3 is CASSIVAGGPGEQYF. CDR3 DNA sequence: TGTGCCAGTAGTATAGTCGCGGGAGGGCCGGGAGAGCAGTACTTC. V and J are TRBV19 and TRBJ2-7, with 9 bases fitting TRBD2. The CDR3 totals 15 residues. CDR1 and CDR2 from the germline V gene are LNHDA and SQIVND (reference sequence). Trimming at V came to 1 base and at J to 7 bases, leaving 8 bases not matched to a gene.

The chain carries TRBV6-5 and TRBJ2-2, with TRBD2 matching over 9 bases. CDR1 is MNHEY and CDR2 is SVGAGI in the germline V gene. The junction had 9 bases not matched to a gene; V was cut back by 8 bases and J by 5 bases. The CDR3 runs 15 residues. CDR3 amino acids: CASLSSTSGTGELFF. CDR3 nucleotides: TGTGCCAGCCTATCTTCGACTAGCGGTACCGGGGAGCTGTTTTTT.

This chain joins TRBV7-7 and TRBJ2-2; perhaps TRBD2 as D (6 bases). Per the germline V gene, CDR1 is SSHAT and CDR2 is FNYEAQ (reference sequence). This CDR3 has 15 amino acids. Deletions cut 0 bases from V and 4 bases from J, with 9 bases between. CDR3 bases: TGTGCCAGCAGCTTAGCTGGGACTCCCACCGGGGAGCTGTTTTTT. Encoded protein: CASSLAGTPTGELFF. The full variable domain, completed using reference TRBV7-7 and TRBJ2-2, is GAGVSQSPRYKVTKRGQDVTLRCDPISSHATLYWYQQALGQGPEFLTYFNYEAQPDKSGLPSDRFSAERPEGSISTLTIQRTEQRDSAMYRCASSLAGTPTGELFFGEGSRLTVL.

The V gene is TRBV12-5, the J gene TRBJ1-1; no firm D call. With 7 bases removed from V and 5 bases from J, the gap between germline ends came to 11 bases. This CDR3 comprises 12 residues. Per the germline V gene, CDR1 is LGHNT and CDR2 is FRNRAP. As DNA, the CDR3 is TGTGCTAGTGCCCTAGAAAGGACTGAAGCTTTCTTT. This encodes CASALERTEAFF. Combining the CDR3 with reference TRBV12-5 and TRBJ1-1 gives the whole variable domain DARVTQTPRHKVTEMGQEVTMRCQPILGHNTVFWYRQTMMQGLELLAYFRNRAPLDDSGMPKDRFSAEMPDATLATLKIQPSEPRDSAVYFCASALERTEAFFGQGTRLTVV.

The V call is TRBV20-1, the J call TRBJ2-1; D tentatively reads TRBD1 or TRBD2 (5 bases each). The CDR3 consists of 11 residues. The germline CDR1 and CDR2 sequences are DFQATT and SNEGSKA (reference sequence). In DNA form, the CDR3 reads TGCACCCCGGGACGGAACAATGAGCAGTTCTTC. Its translation is CTPGRNNEQFF.

The CDR3 here is CASSYSTETMTYGYTF. The CDR3 DNA follows: TGTGCCAGCAGTTACTCCACAGAAACGATGACCTATGGCTACACCTTC. The chain is built from TRBV6-2 or TRBV6-3 and TRBJ1-2; unclear D gene. The CDR3 extends over 16 amino acids. V lost 0 bases and J lost 4, with 15 bases in between. In germline, CDR1 is MNHEY, CDR2 SVGEGT.

The chain is built from TRBV6-5 and TRBJ2-2, with TRBD1 matching 8 bases. In germline, CDR1 is MNHEY, CDR2 SVGAGI. This CDR3 is built from 14 residues. Unmatched junction bases numbered 4, after V lost 4 bases and J lost 6 bases. The CDR3 is CASSFDRGSGELFF. CDR3 in DNA: TGTGCCAGCAGTTTCGACAGGGGTTCCGGGGAGCTGTTTTTT.

This chain links TRBV4-1 with TRBJ2-5, with TRBD2 matching over 11 bases. The germline gives CDR1 MGHRA, CDR2 YSYEKL. Trimming took 4 bases from V and 5 from J; bases not matched to a gene: 0. The CDR3 is made up of 13 amino acids. The CDR3 DNA reads as TGCGCCAGCAGCCGGACTAGCGGGGAGACCCAGTACTTC. Translated, it gives CASSRTSGETQYF.

V is TRBV6-6 and J is TRBJ1-6; unclear D gene. The CDR3 has 14 amino acids. V lost 3 bases and J 8 bases, leaving 11 bases between the germline ends. Germline CDR1 and CDR2: MNHNY and SVGAGI (reference sequence). The CDR3 spells CASSYFGGDSPLHF. The CDR3 region has the DNA TGTGCCAGCAGTTATTTTGGTGGGGATTCACCCCTCCACTTT.

The chain combines TRBV9 with TRBJ2-7; D remains unclear. Per germline, CDR1 SGDLS and CDR2 YYNGEE. CDR3 length: 13 amino acids. V lost 1 base and J lost 5, with 10 bases in between. The CDR3, as DNA: TGTGCCAGCAGCGTAAGGCAAAACAACGAGCAGTACTTC. Amino acids: CASSVRQNNEQYF. Full variable domain (remainder filled in from reference TRBV9 and TRBJ2-7): DSGVTQTPKHLITATGQRVTLRCSPRSGDLSVYWYQQSLDQGLQFLIQYYNGEERAKGNILERFSAQQFPDLHSELNLSSLELGDSALYFCASSVRQNNEQYFGPGTRLTVT.

V gene TRBV6-5 combines with J gene TRBJ1-6; possibly TRBD1 for D (5 bases). V lost 5 bases, J lost 13 bases, and 18 bases lay in between. The CDR3 is 14 residues long. Germline loops: CDR1 MNHEY, CDR2 SVGAGI. The chain's CDR3 is CASSRQGRAGPLHF. CDR3 sequence (DNA): TGTGCCAGCAGTCGCCAGGGACGCGCGGGGCCCCTCCACTTT.

V gene TRBV4-3 combines with J gene TRBJ2-7, with 9 bases identical to TRBD2. The CDR3 sequence is 16 residues long. The ends lost 0 bases at V and 3 bases at J; junction bases unmatched: 6. Germline V CDR1 and CDR2: LGHNA, YSLEER. As DNA, the CDR3 is TGCGCCAGCAGCCAAGATCGAACTAGCGGGTTCTACGAGCAGTACTTC. Its protein is CASSQDRTSGFYEQYF.

This clone was recorded only once. The chain carries TRBV24-1 and TRBJ2-1; 10 bases are shared with TRBD2. With 6 bases clipped from V and 7 bases from J, the junction kept 5 bases outside the gene matches. The CDR3 covers 14 residues. Germline assignment: CDR1 KGHDR and CDR2 SFDVKD. CDR3: CATSPASGGNEQFF. Written as DNA, the CDR3 is TGTGCCACCAGTCCGGCTAGCGGGGGAAATGAGCAGTTCTTC.

This clone was picked up one time. CDR3 loop: CASKMDRVNSPLHF. The CDR3 DNA reads as TGTGCCAGCAAGATGGACAGGGTTAATTCACCCCTCCACTTT. The chain recombines TRBV6-5 with TRBJ1-6; 8 bases agree with TRBD1. The CDR3 length is 14 residues. Trimming at V came to 7 bases and at J to 6 bases, leaving 5 bases not matched to a gene. The germline CDR1 and CDR2 sequences are MNHEY and SVGAGI.

The chain has TRBV18 and TRBJ2-5; 13 nucleotides line up with TRBD2. Per the germline V gene, CDR1 is KGHSH and CDR2 is LQKENI. J was trimmed by 1 base and V by 6 bases; bases with no gene match: 2. The CDR3 consists of 15 residues. Written as DNA, the CDR3 is TGTGCCAGCTCGGGACTAGCGGGGCCCCAAGAGACCCAGTACTTC. It encodes CASSGLAGPQETQYF.

This clone was observed a handful of times. V is TRBV15 and J is TRBJ2-5; 8 nucleotides align to TRBD2. The V and J ends lost 3 bases and 1 base, in that order; junction bases with no gene match: 10. Germline V gene data show CDR1 as LNHNV and CDR2 as YYDKDF (reference sequence). This CDR3 contains 17 residues. CDR3: CATSSPSGGAFQETQYF. Written as DNA, the CDR3 is TGTGCCACCAGCAGCCCCTCGGGGGGGGCCTTCCAAGAGACCCAGTACTTC.